The rows below give T cell receptor beta chains drawn from one sample of a study of blood T cell repertoires in COVID-19. TCRdb's copy holds only in-frame clones and misses some; the assay was immunoSEQ multiplex PCR. The table lists about 350,000 clones, around 88% of them singletons. The sequencing sample was made of peripheral blood. The receptors come from a woman aged 55-70 years with COVID-19, enrolled during active disease. Each CDR3 is given with its conserved first and last residue. A D gene is named only where the DNA matches it firmly. Some rows have no size entry. The others give once, few or many, or a class for an expanded clone.

v_gene,d_gene,abundance,j_gene,CDR3aa,CDR3nt
TRBV27,TRBD2,.,TRBJ2-3,CASSLTSLSTQYF,TGTGCCAGCAGTTTGACTAGCCTATCAACGCAGTATTTT
TRBV19,.,.,TRBJ2-7,CASRIDGSYEQYF,TGTGCCAGTAGAATTGACGGGTCCTACGAGCAGTACTTC
TRBV30,.,.,TRBJ1-6,CAWTGGAYNSPLHF,TGTGCCTGGACTGGGGGCGCCTATAATTCACCCCTCCACTTT
TRBV7-9,.,.,TRBJ1-1,CASKTGAEAFF,TGTGCCAGCAAAACGGGGGCTGAAGCTTTCTTT
TRBV7-8,.,.,TRBJ1-1,CASSITGFGTEAFF,TGTGCCAGCAGCATAACAGGGTTTGGGACTGAAGCTTTCTTT
TRBV11-2,TRBD2,once,TRBJ2-5,CASSPTGGAKTQYF,TGTGCCAGCAGCCCGACGGGGGGGGCCAAGACCCAGTACTTC
TRBV2,TRBD1,.,TRBJ1-2,CASREQQGAYGYTF,TGTGCCAGCAGAGAACAACAGGGGGCCTATGGCTACACCTTC
TRBV10-3,.,once,TRBJ1-5,CAISEDGGAQPQHF,TGTGCCATCAGTGAGGACGGAGGGGCACAGCCCCAGCATTTT
TRBV11-3,TRBD2,.,TRBJ2-7,CASSPIVDVPSGGYEQYF,TGTGCCAGCAGCCCAATTGTAGACGTTCCTAGCGGGGGATACGAGCAGTACTTC
TRBV6-5,TRBD2,.,TRBJ2-5,CASSSGGGFKETQYF,TGTGCCAGCAGTTCGGGGGGGGGTTTCAAAGAGACCCAGTACTTC
TRBV5-4,TRBD2,.,TRBJ2-7,CASSVTAGTSGGRSIYEQYF,TGTGCCAGCAGCGTTACCGCCGGGACTAGCGGGGGGCGTAGTATATACGAGCAGTACTTC
TRBV6-5,.,.,TRBJ1-5,CASSSLSGEQPQHF,TGTGCCAGCAGTTCCCTGTCAGGGGAGCAGCCCCAGCATTTT
TRBV7-3,.,.,TRBJ1-6,CASSLTPQGQKVNSPLHF,TGTGCCAGCAGCTTAACTCCTCAGGGCCAGAAAGTTAATTCACCCCTCCACTTT
TRBV2,.,.,TRBJ1-5,CASKDRSNQPQHF,TGTGCCAGCAAGGACAGAAGCAATCAGCCCCAGCATTTT
TRBV19,TRBD2,.,TRBJ2-3,CASSIVIQRGYTDTQYF,TGTGCCAGTAGTATAGTTATCCAGCGGGGGTACACAGATACGCAGTATTTT
TRBV3-1/TRBV3-2,TRBD2,.,TRBJ2-3,CASSQPITSGGFTDTQYF,TGTGCCAGCAGCCAACCTATAACTAGCGGGGGGTTCACAGATACGCAGTATTTT
TRBV19,.,.,TRBJ1-4,CASTETANNEKLFF,TGTGCCAGTACGGAGACAGCGAATAATGAAAAACTGTTTTTT
TRBV11-2,TRBD2,.,TRBJ2-5,CASSLAGGEETQYF,TGTGCCAGCAGCCTAGCGGGGGGGGAAGAGACCCAGTACTTC
TRBV5-1,TRBD1,once,TRBJ2-2,CASNPRGFSTGELFF,TGCGCCAGCAACCCCAGGGGGTTCTCCACCGGGGAGCTGTTTTTT
TRBV5-6,.,.,TRBJ2-5,CASSLWGVVWRSQETQYF,TGTGCCAGCAGCTTGTGGGGTGTGGTGTGGAGGAGCCAAGAGACCCAGTACTTC
TRBV10-3,TRBD1,once,TRBJ1-1,CAIKMTGGDTEAFF,TGTGCCATCAAGATGACAGGGGGGGACACTGAAGCTTTCTTT
TRBV28,.,once,TRBJ1-1,CASSSPTGGSVTEAFF,TGTGCCAGCAGTTCGCCGACGGGGGGGTCTGTCACTGAAGCTTTCTTT
TRBV5-4,.,.,TRBJ1-2,CASSSAGRGGYTF,TGTGCCAGCAGCTCAGCGGGTCGAGGTGGCTACACCTTC
TRBV18,.,.,TRBJ1-1,CASSPVDTEAFF,TGTGCCAGCTCACCGGTAGACACTGAAGCTTTCTTT
TRBV4-1,.,.,TRBJ1-1,CASSQDLIPGREAFF,TGCGCCAGCAGCCAAGATCTAATACCAGGGCGGGAGGCTTTCTTT
TRBV11-2,TRBD1,.,TRBJ1-1,CASSLHRGRITEAFF,TGTGCCAGCAGCCTTCACAGGGGGCGAATAACTGAAGCTTTCTTT
TRBV11-2,TRBD1,.,TRBJ2-7,CASRGQGENEQYF,TGTGCCAGCAGGGGACAGGGGGAAAACGAGCAGTACTTC
TRBV3-1/TRBV3-2,TRBD1,.,TRBJ1-4,CASSQVGTAEKLFF,TGTGCCAGCAGCCAAGTAGGGACAGCTGAAAAACTGTTTTTT
TRBV7-9,TRBD2,.,TRBJ2-1,CASSPRRTSGNNEQFF,TGTGCCAGCAGCCCACGGAGGACTAGCGGAAACAATGAGCAGTTCTTC
TRBV20-1,.,.,TRBJ1-2,CSGGLYGYTF,TGCAGTGGGGGCCTCTATGGCTACACCTTC
TRBV7-7,TRBD1,once,TRBJ2-7,CASSLGTGGSYEQYF,TGTGCCAGCAGCTTAGGGACAGGGGGCTCCTACGAGCAGTACTTC
TRBV27,TRBD1,few,TRBJ2-4,CASSSMGQGSTKNIQYF,TGTGCCAGCAGTTCCATGGGACAGGGGTCGACCAAAAACATTCAGTACTTC
TRBV6-5,.,few,TRBJ1-1,CASSFGEGTAQAFF,TGTGCCAGCAGTTTCGGGGAGGGGACGGCCCAAGCTTTCTTT
TRBV4-2,TRBD2,.,TRBJ2-2,CASSQSAGGPGTGELFF,TGTGCCAGCAGCCAATCGGCGGGGGGGCCGGGCACCGGGGAGCTGTTTTTT
TRBV20-1,.,.,TRBJ2-1,CSARWANEQFF,TGCAGTGCTAGATGGGCAAATGAGCAGTTCTTC
TRBV27,TRBD1,once,TRBJ1-1,CASSVRDSLNTEAFF,TGTGCCAGCAGTGTCCGGGACAGTTTGAACACTGAAGCTTTCTTT
TRBV18,TRBD2,.,TRBJ2-3,CASSLLAGGDTQYF,TGTGCCAGCTCACTACTAGCGGGAGGAGATACGCAGTATTTT
TRBV5-1,TRBD2,.,TRBJ2-7,CASSLAPGLAGGEQYF,TGCGCCAGCAGCTTGGCCCCGGGACTAGCGGGGGGAGAGCAGTACTTC
TRBV5-1,TRBD1,.,TRBJ1-1,CASSLGQAEAEAFF,TGCGCCAGCAGCTTAGGACAGGCGGAAGCTGAAGCTTTCTTT
TRBV18,.,.,TRBJ2-1,CASSPGVADYNEQFF,TGTGCCAGCTCACCCGGGGTAGCGGACTACAATGAGCAGTTCTTC
TRBV9,.,.,TRBJ2-3,CASSIRPGPSTDTQYF,TGTGCCAGCAGCATTCGACCAGGGCCTAGCACAGATACGCAGTATTTT
TRBV10-3,.,.,TRBJ1-2,CAISPDSDTNYGYTF,TGTGCCATCAGTCCCGACAGCGATACTAACTATGGCTACACCTTC
TRBV20-1,TRBD2,.,TRBJ2-1,CSASPSGGIWYNEQFF,TGCAGTGCTAGTCCCAGCGGGGGGATTTGGTACAATGAGCAGTTCTTC
TRBV7-8,TRBD1,.,TRBJ1-2,CASRNPGQGNGYTF,TGTGCCAGCAGGAACCCGGGACAGGGAAATGGCTACACCTTC
TRBV6-1,TRBD1,once,TRBJ2-3,CASSEQDRGLSDTQYF,TGTGCCAGCAGTGAACAGGACAGGGGGTTGTCAGATACGCAGTATTTT